This T cell receptor beta chain is drawn from a study of T cells in Graves' hyperthyroidism and ophthalmopathy. Study overall: The authors collected peripheral blood at initial diagnosis, before any treatment.

This clonotype appeared many times. The investigators amplified TCR beta CDR3 regions from RNA transcripts. The TCR CDR3 first-round RT-PCR relied on the HTBI primer set. TCRdb reprocessed the multiplex PCR reads via MiXCR and lists one record per CDR3 protein. The table lists under 650,000 distinct CDR3 sequences, 15% to 20% of them singletons. Germline CDR1 reads MNHEY; CDR2 reads SVGEGT. The CDR3 has 18 amino acids. The V segment lost 2 bases and the J segment 2 bases; nucleotides outside the gene matches: 7. Sequences were obtained from blood. The chain carries TRBV6-2 or TRBV6-3 and TRBJ2-3, with 13 bases matching TRBD2. The receptor was isolated from a woman aged 30 to 39 with Graves' hyperthyroidism. The CDR3 region is CASSYAKTSGRATDTQYF. The DNA for the CDR3 is TGTGCCAGCAGTTACGCTAAAACTAGCGGGAGGGCCACAGATACGCAGTATTTT.